The 15 T cell receptor beta chains in this list originate from one sample, sequenced in a study of T cells in localized non-small cell lung cancer. The repertoire was sequenced with immunoSEQ multiplex PCR; TCRdb's copy has only in-frame clones and lacks some. The sample gives about 40,000 clones, 70% to 90% of which show up once; approximately 3.4% is in the top ten. Here the sequenced sample was peripheral blood, taken before any cancer treatment. The receptors come from a man between 18 and 49 years old with stage I lung adenocarcinoma.

The rearrangement joins TRBV12-1 to TRBJ2-3; the table's D call TRBD2 went unverified against the DNA. TRBV12-1 is reported as a pseudogene. The CDR3 extends over 12 amino acids. The CDR3 here is CASTGGTDTQYF. Here the CDR3 DNA reads TGTGCCAGCACCGGGGGCACAGATACGCAGTATTTT.

The V gene is TRBV28, the J gene TRBJ2-5, with D unresolved. The CDR3 is 14 amino acids. V lost 4 bases, J lost 1 base, and 10 bases lay in between. Per germline, CDR1 MDHEN and CDR2 SYDVKM. CDR3 amino acids: CASSSHLIQETQYF. In DNA, the CDR3 is TGTGCCAGCAGTTCACACTTGATCCAAGAGACCCAGTACTTC.

This chain links TRBV29-1 with TRBJ1-1; tentative D call: TRBD1 (5 bases). The CDR3 totals 14 residues. V was clipped by 0 bases and J by 6 bases, with 14 bases between them. Per germline, CDR1 SQVTM and CDR2 ANQGSEA. The CDR3 loop reads CSVEDREGRSEAFF. The CDR3 DNA reads as TGCAGCGTTGAAGATCGGGAGGGGCGGTCTGAAGCTTTCTTT. Full variable domain (remainder filled in from reference TRBV29-1 and TRBJ1-1): SAVISQKPSRDICQRGTSLTIQCQVDSQVTMMFWYRQQPGQSLTLIATANQGSEATYESGFVIDKFPISRPNLTFSTLTVSNMSPEDSSIYLCSVEDREGRSEAFFGQGTRLTVV.

This chain joins TRBV27 and TRBJ2-2, with 7 bases matching TRBD1. Germline V lookup: CDR1 MNHEY, CDR2 SMNVEV (reference sequence). The CDR3 loop spans 16 amino acids. The V and J ends lost 3 bases and 6 bases, in that order; junction bases with no gene match: 10. CDR3 residues: CASSFQPGTAAGELFF. CDR3 in DNA: TGTGCCAGCAGTTTCCAACCCGGGACAGCCGCCGGGGAGCTGTTTTTT.

The CDR3 DNA follows: TGTGCCAGCAGCCGTGGAGGGGGTTGGGATACGCAGTATTTT. Its translation: CASSRGGGWDTQYF. This chain links TRBV7-2 with TRBJ2-3; D is possibly TRBD1 or TRBD2 (6 bases each). Germline V CDR1 and CDR2: SGHTA, FQGNSA. Trimming removed 5 bases at V and 6 bases at J, with 15 bases between. The CDR3 is made up of 14 amino acids.

The chain couples TRBV4-3 to TRBJ2-3, with D maybe TRBD1 (5 bases). Trimming shortened V by 0 bases and J by 7 bases, and 20 bases separated the two germline ends. CDR3 length: 17 amino acids. The germline V gene encodes CDR1 LGHNA and CDR2 YSLEER. CDR3 in DNA: TGCGCCAGCAGCCAAGATCGGTCACAGGCTGGAGTGTATACGCAGTATTTT. As protein: CASSQDRSQAGVYTQYF.

This clone was seen a handful of times. The chain is built from TRBV5-4 and TRBJ1-1; D may be TRBD1 (6 bases). This CDR3 has 14 residues. The germline V gene encodes CDR1 SGHNT and CDR2 YYREEE (reference sequence). Trimming shortened V by 0 bases and J by 5 bases, and 11 bases separated the two germline ends. CDR3 in amino acids: CASSLAGVRTEAFF. The CDR3, as DNA: TGTGCCAGCAGCTTGGCAGGGGTGAGGACTGAAGCTTTCTTT.

The chain joins TRBV30 to TRBJ1-6; possibly TRBD1 for D (6 bases). Germline V CDR1 and CDR2: GTSNPN, SVGIG (reference sequence). Trimming took 3 bases from V and 6 from J, leaving 12 bases between them. This CDR3 region has 14 residues. The CDR3 protein is CAWSTDRSNSPLHF. The CDR3 nucleotides read TGTGCCTGGAGCACTGACAGGAGTAATTCACCCCTCCACTTT.

The chain links TRBV9 to TRBJ1-1; TRBD1 aligns across 9 bases. Losses at the gene ends were 7 bases for V and 8 bases for J; bases not matched to a gene: 12. This CDR3 region has 14 residues. CDR1 is SGDLS and CDR2 is YYNGEE in the germline V gene. The CDR3 here is CASSPGTGILEAFF. Here the CDR3 DNA reads TGTGCCAGCTCCCCCGGGACAGGGATTTTAGAAGCTTTCTTT.

Only one count was recorded for this clone. The chain couples TRBV25-1 to TRBJ2-5; 8 bases fit TRBD2. The CDR3 is 14 amino acids. With V trimmed by 3 bases and J by 3 bases, 3 bases remained unmatched. Looked up from germline, CDR1 is MGHDK and CDR2 is SYGVNS. The CDR3 region is CASSDREGKETQYF. CDR3 DNA: TGTGCCAGCAGTGACCGGGAGGGAAAAGAGACCCAGTACTTC.

This sequence joins TRBV7-9 and TRBJ2-4; 8 bases line up with TRBD1. V was clipped by 5 bases and J by 1 base; unmatched bases: 4. This CDR3 contains 15 residues. Looked up from germline, CDR1 is SEHNR and CDR2 is FQNEAQ (reference sequence). The CDR3 spells CASSPRTGAKNIQYF. The CDR3 DNA follows: TGTGCCAGCAGCCCAAGGACAGGGGCCAAAAACATTCAGTACTTC.

The genes are TRBV29-1 and TRBJ1-1; the match to TRBD1 covers 10 bases. The V gene end was trimmed by 7 bases and the J gene end by 2 bases; junction bases not matched to a gene: 4. This CDR3 has 13 amino acids. CDR1 is SQVTM and CDR2 is ANQGSEA in the germline V gene. The CDR3 sequence is CSARTGGNTEAFF. Written as DNA, the CDR3 is TGCAGCGCCCGGACAGGGGGAAACACTGAAGCTTTCTTT.

The chain joins TRBV15 to TRBJ1-3; 8 nucleotides agree with TRBD1. The CDR3 contains 16 residues. Germline CDR1 and CDR2: LNHNV and YYDKDF (reference sequence). V gave up 0 bases and J gave up 5 bases; unmatched junction bases: 6. CDR3 nucleotides: TGTGCCACCAGCAGAGATGCCGGACAGGGACGAAACACCATATATTTT. Encoded protein: CATSRDAGQGRNTIYF.

The rearrangement joins TRBV19 to TRBJ1-1; weak D call: TRBD1 (6 bases). In germline, CDR1 is LNHDA, CDR2 SQIVND (reference sequence). The CDR3 loop spans 14 amino acids. Trimming stripped 2 bases from V and 3 bases from J, with 10 bases between. In DNA, the CDR3 is TGTGCCAGTAGTATAACGGGGGCGCACACTGAAGCTTTCTTT. Its translation is CASSITGAHTEAFF.

V is TRBV4-1 and J is TRBJ2-1, with 11 bases lining up with TRBD2. This CDR3 contains 19 residues. CDR1 and CDR2 from the germline V gene are MGHRA and YSYEKL. V trimming: 5 bases; J trimming: 7 bases; junction bases outside the gene matches: 19. The CDR3 DNA follows: TGCGCCAGCAGCGGAGGAGGGAATCTAGCGGGGGGCCGGTGGAATGAGCAGTTCTTC. Protein sequence: CASSGGGNLAGGRWNEQFF.